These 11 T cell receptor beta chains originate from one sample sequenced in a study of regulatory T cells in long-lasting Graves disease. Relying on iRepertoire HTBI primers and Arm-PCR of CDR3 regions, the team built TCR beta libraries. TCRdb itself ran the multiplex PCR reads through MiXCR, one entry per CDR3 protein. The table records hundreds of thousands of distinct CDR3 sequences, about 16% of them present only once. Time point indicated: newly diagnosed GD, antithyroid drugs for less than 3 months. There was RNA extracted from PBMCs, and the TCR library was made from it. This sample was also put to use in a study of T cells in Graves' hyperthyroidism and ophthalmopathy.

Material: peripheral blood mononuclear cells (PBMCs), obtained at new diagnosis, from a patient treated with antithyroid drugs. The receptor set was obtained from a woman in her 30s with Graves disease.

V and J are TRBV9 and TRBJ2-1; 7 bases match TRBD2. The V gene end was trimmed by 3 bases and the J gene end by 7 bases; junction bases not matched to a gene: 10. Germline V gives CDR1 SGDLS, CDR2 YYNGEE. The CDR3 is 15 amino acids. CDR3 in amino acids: CASSAGSGNVNEQFF. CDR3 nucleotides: TGTGCCAGCAGCGCAGGAAGCGGGAACGTGAATGAGCAGTTCTTC.

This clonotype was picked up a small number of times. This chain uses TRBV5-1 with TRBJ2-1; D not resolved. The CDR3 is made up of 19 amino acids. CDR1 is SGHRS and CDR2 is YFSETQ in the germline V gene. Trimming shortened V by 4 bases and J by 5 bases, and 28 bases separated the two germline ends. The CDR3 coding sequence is TGCGCCAGCAGCCAGTATCGCTTGGAGTTAATCAAAGGAGACAATGAGCAGTTCTTC. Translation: CASSQYRLELIKGDNEQFF.

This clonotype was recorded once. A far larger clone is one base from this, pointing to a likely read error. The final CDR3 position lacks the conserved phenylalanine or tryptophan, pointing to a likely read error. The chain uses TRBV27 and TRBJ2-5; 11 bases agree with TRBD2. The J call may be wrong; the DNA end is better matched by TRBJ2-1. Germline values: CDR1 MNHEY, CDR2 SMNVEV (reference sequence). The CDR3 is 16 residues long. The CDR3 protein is CASSSGRLAGGNEQFS. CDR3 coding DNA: TGTGCCAGCAGTTCGGGGAGGCTAGCGGGAGGCAATGAGCAGTTCTCC.

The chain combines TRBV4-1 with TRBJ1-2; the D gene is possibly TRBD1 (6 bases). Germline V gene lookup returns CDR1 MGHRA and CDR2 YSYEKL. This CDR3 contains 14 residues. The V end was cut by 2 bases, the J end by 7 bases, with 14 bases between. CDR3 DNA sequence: TGCGCCAGCAGCCAAACAGGGCCTGTGCCTGGCTACACCTTC. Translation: CASSQTGPVPGYTF.

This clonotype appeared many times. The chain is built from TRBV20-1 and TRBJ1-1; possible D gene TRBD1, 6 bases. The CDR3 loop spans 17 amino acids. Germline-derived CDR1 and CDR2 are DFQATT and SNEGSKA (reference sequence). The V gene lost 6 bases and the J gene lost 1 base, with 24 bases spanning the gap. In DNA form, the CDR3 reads TGCAGTGCCAGCCGTAGGGGGTTGGGGGTTCGGAACACTGAAGCTTTCTTT. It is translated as CSASRRGLGVRNTEAFF.

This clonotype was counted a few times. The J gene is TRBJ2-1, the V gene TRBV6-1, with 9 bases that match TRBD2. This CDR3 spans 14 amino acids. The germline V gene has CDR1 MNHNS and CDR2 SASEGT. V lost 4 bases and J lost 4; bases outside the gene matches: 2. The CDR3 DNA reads TGTGCCAGCAGTGGTAGCGGGAGTTACAATGAGCAGTTCTTC. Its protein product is CASSGSGSYNEQFF.

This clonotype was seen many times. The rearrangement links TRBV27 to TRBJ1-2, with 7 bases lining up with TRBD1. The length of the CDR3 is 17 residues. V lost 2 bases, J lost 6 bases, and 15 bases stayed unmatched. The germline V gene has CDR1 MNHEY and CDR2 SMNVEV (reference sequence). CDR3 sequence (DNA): TGTGCCAGCAGTTTACAAGGGGGCCGGGGAATAGTCCATGGCTACACCTTC. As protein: CASSLQGGRGIVHGYTF.

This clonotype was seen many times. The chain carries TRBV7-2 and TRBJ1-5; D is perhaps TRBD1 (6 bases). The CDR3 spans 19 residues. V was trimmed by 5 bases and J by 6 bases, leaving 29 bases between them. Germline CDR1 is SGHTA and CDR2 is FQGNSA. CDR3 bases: TGTGCCAGCAGCCGCGGAGATATCACATGGGGGCGCATCGGTCAGCCCCAGCATTTT. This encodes CASSRGDITWGRIGQPQHF.

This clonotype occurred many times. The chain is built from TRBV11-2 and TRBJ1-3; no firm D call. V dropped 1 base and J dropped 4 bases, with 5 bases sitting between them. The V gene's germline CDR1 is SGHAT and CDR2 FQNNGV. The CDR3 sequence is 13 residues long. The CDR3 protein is CASSLGPGNTIYF. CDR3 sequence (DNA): TGTGCCAGCAGCTTAGGGCCAGGAAACACCATATATTTT. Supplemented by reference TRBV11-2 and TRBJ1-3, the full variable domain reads EAGVAQSPRYKIIEKRQSVAFWCNPISGHATLYWYQQILGQGPKLLIQFQNNGVVDDSQLPKDRFSAERLKGVDSTLKIQPAKLEDSAVYLCASSLGPGNTIYFGEGSWLTVV.

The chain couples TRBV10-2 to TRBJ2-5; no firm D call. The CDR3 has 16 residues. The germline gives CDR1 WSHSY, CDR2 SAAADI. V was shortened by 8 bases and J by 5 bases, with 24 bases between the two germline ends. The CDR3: CASRPWRKDLGETQYF. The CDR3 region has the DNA TGCGCCAGCCGACCGTGGCGGAAAGACTTAGGGGAGACCCAGTACTTC.

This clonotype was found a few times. CDR3 coding DNA: TGCAGTGCTAGACCCTTAAACACCGGGGAGCTGTTTTTT. This encodes CSARPLNTGELFF. J is TRBJ2-2 and V is TRBV20-1; no clear D gene. Trimming took off 2 bases at V and 2 bases at J, with 6 bases between the two ends. CDR3 size: 13 residues. Germline CDR1 DFQATT, CDR2 SNEGSKA (reference sequence).